Listed below are T cell receptor beta chains from one sample, sequenced in a study of cytomegalovirus exposure and HLA in healthy donors. Produced via immunoSEQ multiplex PCR; TCRdb's table is partial and in-frame only. The data contain 110,000 or so clones, 74% of them singletons. Input material: PBMCs. These receptors all stem from a human donor in good health. CDR3s leave out the opening cysteine and the closing phenylalanine or tryptophan. Each record gives: D gene, CDR3 length, V gene, CDR3 protein. A D gene is named only where the DNA matches it firmly.

>TRBD1|10|TRBV29-1
SARTGGTEAF
>TRBD1|17|TRBV7-2
ASSLGGQAPGVAKNIQY
>TRBD1|14|TRBV6-5
ASSWGGTGTHNEQF
>-|13|TRBV18
ASSPPRTIGYEQY
>TRBD2|16|TRBV19
ASRSREASGRSYNEQF
>TRBD1|13|TRBV5-8
ASSSTGTGGDEQF
>-|12|TRBV2
ASKETLGTGELF
>-|12|TRBV28
ASSLITPPGQMH
>-|10|TRBV14
ASSSGGIVQY
>-|13|TRBV10-3
AIRPGDTGYTEAF
>-|13|TRBV9
ASSVGGATNYGYT
>TRBD2|15|TRBV5-1
ASSHTWPGGGNYEQY
>TRBD2|13|TRBV19
ASSIVSGLLNEQF
>-|13|TRBV6-1
ASSENPEAGNTIY
>-|11|TRBV27
ASSSDLRGGYT
>TRBD1|11|TRBV30
ALRTGRDTEAF
>-|11|TRBV5-1
ASSVSDRETQY
>-|15|TRBV30
AWSRAGGWKGNEKLF
>TRBD1|14|TRBV28
ASSSPGQENGYGYT
>-|11|TRBV27
ASGAGTNGEQY
>-|12|TRBV5-6
ASSFPGKAGELF
>-|13|TRBV19
ASSISPVNTGELF
>TRBD1|13|TRBV7-2
ASSLGDRGYEKLF
>TRBD2|13|TRBV27
ASSSPTGGAAEQF
>-|11|TRBV7-2
ASSLWSHNEQF
>-|11|TRBV6-5
ASSYGEVETQY
>-|12|TRBV7-2
ASSSDRLKTEAF
>-|14|TRBV7-9
ASSRVILPSGNTIY
>-|10|TRBV6-5
ASSAGRETQY
>TRBD1|12|TRBV25-1
ASRDRAGNYGYT
>-|14|TRBV19
ASSSLGEVRGGPQH
>-|9|TRBV30
ACTGAYEQY
>-|13|TRBV30
AWSVGRVGADTQY
>TRBD2|13|TRBV27
ASSLAGGWADTQY
>TRBD1|15|TRBV4-1
ASSQQTGGGSTGELF
>-|13|TRBV11-2
ASSFTIASLNEQF
>-|12|TRBV28
ASGGLGGYNEQF